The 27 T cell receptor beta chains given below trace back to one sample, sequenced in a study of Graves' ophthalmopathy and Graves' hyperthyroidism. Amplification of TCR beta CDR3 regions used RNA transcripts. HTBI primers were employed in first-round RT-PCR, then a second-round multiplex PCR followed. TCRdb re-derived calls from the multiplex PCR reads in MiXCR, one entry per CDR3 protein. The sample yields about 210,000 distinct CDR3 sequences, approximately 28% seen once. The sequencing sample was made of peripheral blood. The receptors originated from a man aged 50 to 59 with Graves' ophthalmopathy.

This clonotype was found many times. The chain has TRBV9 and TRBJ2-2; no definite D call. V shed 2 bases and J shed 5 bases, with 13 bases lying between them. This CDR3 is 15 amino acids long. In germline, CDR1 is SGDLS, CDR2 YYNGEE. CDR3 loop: CASSVGPTGTGELFF. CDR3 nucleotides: TGTGCCAGCAGCGTTGGGCCCACCGGGACCGGGGAGCTGTTTTTT.

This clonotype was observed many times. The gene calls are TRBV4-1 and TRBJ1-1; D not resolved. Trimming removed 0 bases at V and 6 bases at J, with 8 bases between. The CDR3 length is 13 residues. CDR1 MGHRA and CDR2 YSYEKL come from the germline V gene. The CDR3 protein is CASSQDRRSEAFF. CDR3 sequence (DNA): TGCGCCAGCAGCCAAGATCGGAGGTCTGAAGCTTTCTTT.

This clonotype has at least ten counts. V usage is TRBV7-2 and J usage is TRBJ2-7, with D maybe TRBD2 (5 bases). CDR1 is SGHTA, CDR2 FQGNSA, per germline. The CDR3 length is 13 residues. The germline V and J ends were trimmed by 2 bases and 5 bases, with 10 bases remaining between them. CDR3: CASSLTRSDEQYF. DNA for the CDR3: TGTGCCAGCAGCTTAACTAGAAGTGACGAGCAGTACTTC.

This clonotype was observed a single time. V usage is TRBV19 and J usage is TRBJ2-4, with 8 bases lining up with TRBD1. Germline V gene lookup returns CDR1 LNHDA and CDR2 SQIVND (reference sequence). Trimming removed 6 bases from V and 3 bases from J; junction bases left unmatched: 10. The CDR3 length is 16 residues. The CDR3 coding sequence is TGTGCCAGTAGCCAACCCGGACAGGGAAGCAAAAACATTCAGTACTTC. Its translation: CASSQPGQGSKNIQYF.

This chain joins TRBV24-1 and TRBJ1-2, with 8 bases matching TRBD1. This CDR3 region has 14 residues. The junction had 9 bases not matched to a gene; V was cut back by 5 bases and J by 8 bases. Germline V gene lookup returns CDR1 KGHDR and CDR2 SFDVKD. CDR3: CATSGTGLTEGYTF. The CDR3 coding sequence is TGTGCCACCAGTGGGACAGGGCTTACGGAGGGCTACACCTTC.

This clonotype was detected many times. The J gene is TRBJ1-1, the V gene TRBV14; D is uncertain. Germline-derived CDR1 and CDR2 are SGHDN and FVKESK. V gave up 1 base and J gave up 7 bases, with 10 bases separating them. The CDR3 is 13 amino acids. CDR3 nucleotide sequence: TGTGCCAGCAGCCAAGCAGAAAACCTTGAAGCTTTCTTT. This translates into CASSQAENLEAFF.

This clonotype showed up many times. The CDR3 DNA follows: TGTGCCAGCAGTATTCGAAGGGACGGCCTCGGGTACGAGCAGTACTTC. Its protein is CASSIRRDGLGYEQYF. The rearrangement joins TRBV7-9 to TRBJ2-7; the D gene could be TRBD1 or TRBD2 (5 bases each). This CDR3 contains 16 residues. The V and J ends lost 6 bases and 4 bases respectively, with 22 bases between them. The germline CDR1 and CDR2 sequences are SEHNR and FQNEAQ (reference sequence).

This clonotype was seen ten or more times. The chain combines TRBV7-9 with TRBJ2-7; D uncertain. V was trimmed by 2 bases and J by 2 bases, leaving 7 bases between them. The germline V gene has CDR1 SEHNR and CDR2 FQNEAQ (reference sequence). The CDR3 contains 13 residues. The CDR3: CASSLTSTYEQYF. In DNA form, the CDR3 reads TGTGCCAGCAGCTTAACAAGCACCTACGAGCAGTACTTC. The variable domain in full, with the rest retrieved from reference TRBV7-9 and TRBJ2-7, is DTGVSQNPRHKITKRGQNVTFRCDPISEHNRLYWYRQTLGQGPEFLTYFQNEAQLEKSRLLSDRFSAERPKGSFSTLEIQRTEQGDSAMYLCASSLTSTYEQYFGPGTRLTVT.

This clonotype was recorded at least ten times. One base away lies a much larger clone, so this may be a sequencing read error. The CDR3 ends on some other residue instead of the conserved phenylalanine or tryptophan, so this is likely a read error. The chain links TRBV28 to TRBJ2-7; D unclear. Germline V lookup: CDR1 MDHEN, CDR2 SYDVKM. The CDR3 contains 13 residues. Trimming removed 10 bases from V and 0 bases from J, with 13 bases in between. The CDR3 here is CATSRRLSYEQYL. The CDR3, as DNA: TGTGCCACCAGCCGGCGGCTCTCCTACGAGCAGTACCTC.

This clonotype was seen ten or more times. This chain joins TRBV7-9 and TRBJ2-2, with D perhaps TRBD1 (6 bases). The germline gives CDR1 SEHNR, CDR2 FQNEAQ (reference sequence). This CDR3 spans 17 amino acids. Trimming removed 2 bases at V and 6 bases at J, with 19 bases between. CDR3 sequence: CASSLPSTGSWAGELFF. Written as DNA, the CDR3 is TGTGCCAGCAGCTTACCGTCAACAGGGAGTTGGGCCGGGGAGCTGTTTTTT.

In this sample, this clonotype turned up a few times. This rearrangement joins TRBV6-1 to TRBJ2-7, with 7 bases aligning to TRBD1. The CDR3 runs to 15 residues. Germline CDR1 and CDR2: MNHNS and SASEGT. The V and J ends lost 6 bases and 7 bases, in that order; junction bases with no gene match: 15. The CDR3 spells CASRQGPSSLTEQYF. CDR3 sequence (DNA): TGTGCCAGCAGACAGGGGCCATCCTCGTTAACAGAGCAGTACTTC.

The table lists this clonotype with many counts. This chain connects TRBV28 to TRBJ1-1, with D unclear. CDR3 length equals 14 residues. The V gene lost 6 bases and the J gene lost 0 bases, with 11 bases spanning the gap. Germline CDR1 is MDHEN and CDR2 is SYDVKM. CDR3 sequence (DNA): TGTGCCAGCAGCGCAGGTATTTTGAACACTGAAGCTTTCTTT. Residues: CASSAGILNTEAFF.

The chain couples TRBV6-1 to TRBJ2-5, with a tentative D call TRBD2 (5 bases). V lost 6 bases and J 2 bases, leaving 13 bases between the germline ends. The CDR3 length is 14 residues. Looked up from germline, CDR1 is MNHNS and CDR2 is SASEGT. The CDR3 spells CASSPSSRQETQYF. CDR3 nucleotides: TGTGCCAGCAGCCCCTCTAGCAGACAAGAGACCCAGTACTTC.

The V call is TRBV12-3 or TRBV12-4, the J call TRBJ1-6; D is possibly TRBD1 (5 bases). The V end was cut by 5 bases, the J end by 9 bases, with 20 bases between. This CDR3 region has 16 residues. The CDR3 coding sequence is TGTGCCAGCAGTCCATGGGGGACGGACCCAGCTTCACCCCTCCACTTT. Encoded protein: CASSPWGTDPASPLHF.

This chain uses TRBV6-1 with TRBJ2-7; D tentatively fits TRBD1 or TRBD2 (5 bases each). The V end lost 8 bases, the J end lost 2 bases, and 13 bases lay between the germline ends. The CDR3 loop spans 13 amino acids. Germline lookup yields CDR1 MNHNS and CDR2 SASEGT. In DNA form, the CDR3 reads TGTGCCAGCGGGGACGTACCCACCTACGAGCAGTACTTC. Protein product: CASGDVPTYEQYF.

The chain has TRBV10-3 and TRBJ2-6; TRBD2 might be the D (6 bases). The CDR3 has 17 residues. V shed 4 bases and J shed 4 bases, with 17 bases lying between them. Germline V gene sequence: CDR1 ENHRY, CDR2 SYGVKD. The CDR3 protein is CAISGATSKVGANVLTF. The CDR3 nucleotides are TGTGCCATCAGTGGAGCGACTAGTAAGGTCGGGGCCAACGTCCTGACTTTC.

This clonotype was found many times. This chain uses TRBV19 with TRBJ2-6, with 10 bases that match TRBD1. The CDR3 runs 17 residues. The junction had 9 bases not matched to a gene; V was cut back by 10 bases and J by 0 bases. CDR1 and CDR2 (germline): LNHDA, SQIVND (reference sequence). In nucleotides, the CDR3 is TGTGCCATATCGACCGGGACAGGGGCCTCTGGGGCCAACGTCCTGACTTTC. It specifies CAISTGTGASGANVLTF.

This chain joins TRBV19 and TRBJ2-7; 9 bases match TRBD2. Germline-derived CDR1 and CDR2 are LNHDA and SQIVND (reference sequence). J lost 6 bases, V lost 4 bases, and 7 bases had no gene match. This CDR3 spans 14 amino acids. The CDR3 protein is CASSKTSGRGEQYF. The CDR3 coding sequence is TGTGCCAGTAGTAAAACTAGCGGGCGAGGCGAGCAGTACTTC.

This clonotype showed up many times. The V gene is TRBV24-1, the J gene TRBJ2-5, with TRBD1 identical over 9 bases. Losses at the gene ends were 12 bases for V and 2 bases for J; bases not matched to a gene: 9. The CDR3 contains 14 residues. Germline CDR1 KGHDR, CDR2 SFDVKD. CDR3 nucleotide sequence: TGTGCCTCCAACGGGGACAGGGCGCAAGAGACCCAGTACTTC. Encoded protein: CASNGDRAQETQYF.

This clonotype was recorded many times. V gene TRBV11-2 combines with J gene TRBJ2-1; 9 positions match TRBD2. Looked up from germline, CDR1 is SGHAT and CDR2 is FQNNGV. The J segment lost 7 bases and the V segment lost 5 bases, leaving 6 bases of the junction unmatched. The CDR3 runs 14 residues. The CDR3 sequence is CASSRAGGPNEQFF. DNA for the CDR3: TGTGCCAGCAGCCGGGCGGGAGGGCCTAATGAGCAGTTCTTC.

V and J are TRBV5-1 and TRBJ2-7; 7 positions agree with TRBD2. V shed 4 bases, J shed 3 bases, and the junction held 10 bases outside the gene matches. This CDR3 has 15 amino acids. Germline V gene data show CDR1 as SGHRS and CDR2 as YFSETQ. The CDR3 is CASSAGGSGDYEQYF. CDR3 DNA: TGCGCCAGCAGCGCCGGGGGGAGCGGTGACTACGAGCAGTACTTC.

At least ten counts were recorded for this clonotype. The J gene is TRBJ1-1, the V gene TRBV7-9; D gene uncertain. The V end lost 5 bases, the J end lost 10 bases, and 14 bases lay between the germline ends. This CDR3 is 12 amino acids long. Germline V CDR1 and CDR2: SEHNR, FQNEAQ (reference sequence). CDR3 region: CASSVDPRRAFF. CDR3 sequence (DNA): TGTGCCAGCAGCGTAGACCCTCGGCGAGCTTTCTTT.

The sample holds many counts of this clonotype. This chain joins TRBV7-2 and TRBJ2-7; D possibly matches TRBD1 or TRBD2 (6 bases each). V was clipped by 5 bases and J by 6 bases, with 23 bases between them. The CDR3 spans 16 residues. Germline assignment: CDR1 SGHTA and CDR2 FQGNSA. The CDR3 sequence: CASSPRGGLQHSEQYF. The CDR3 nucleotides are TGTGCCAGCAGCCCCCGAGGGGGACTGCAGCACTCCGAGCAGTACTTC.

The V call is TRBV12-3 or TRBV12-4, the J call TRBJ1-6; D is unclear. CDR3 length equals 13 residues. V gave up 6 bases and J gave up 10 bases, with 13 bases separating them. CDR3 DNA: TGTGCCAGCAGGACTCGGGGTGACTCACCCCTCCACTTT. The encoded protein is CASRTRGDSPLHF.

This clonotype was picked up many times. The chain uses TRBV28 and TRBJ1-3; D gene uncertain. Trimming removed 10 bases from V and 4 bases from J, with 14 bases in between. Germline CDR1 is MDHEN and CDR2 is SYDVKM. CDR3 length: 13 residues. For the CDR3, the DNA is TGTGCCATCTCCCCGGGTGCAGGAAACACCATATATTTT. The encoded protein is CAISPGAGNTIYF. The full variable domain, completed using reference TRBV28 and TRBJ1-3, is DVKVTQSSRYLVKRTGEKVFLECVQDMDHENMFWYRQDPGLGLRLIYFSYDVKMKEKGDIPEGYSVSREKKERFSLILESASTNQTSMYLCAISPGAGNTIYFGEGSWLTVV.

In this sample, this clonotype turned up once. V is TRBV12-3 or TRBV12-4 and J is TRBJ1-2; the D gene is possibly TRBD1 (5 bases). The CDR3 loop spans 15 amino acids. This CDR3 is CGSSSDQGAGVAITF. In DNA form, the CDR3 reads TGTGGGAGCAGTTCTGACCAGGGCGCGGGGGTGGCTATCACCTTC.

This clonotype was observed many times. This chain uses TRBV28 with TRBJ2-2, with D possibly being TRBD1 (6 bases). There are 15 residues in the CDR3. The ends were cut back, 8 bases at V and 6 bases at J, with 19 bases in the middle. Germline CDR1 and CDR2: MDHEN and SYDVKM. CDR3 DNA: TGTGCCAGCCGGAAAACAGGGAATATTGCCGGGGAGCTGTTTTTT. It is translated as CASRKTGNIAGELFF.